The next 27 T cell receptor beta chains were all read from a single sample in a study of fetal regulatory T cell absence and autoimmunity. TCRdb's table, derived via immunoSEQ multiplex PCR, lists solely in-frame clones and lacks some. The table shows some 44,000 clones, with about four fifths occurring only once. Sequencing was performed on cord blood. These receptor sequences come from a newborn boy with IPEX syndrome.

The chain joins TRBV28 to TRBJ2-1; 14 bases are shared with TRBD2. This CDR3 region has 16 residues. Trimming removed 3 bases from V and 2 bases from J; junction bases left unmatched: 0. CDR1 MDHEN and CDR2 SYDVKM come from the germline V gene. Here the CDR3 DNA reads TGTGCCAGCAGTTTGGGACTAGCGGGAGCCTACAATGAGCAGTTCTTC. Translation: CASSLGLAGAYNEQFF. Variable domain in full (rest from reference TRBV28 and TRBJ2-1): DVKVTQSSRYLVKRTGEKVFLECVQDMDHENMFWYRQDPGLGLRLIYFSYDVKMKEKGDIPEGYSVSREKKERFSLILESASTNQTSMYLCASSLGLAGAYNEQFFGPGTRLTVL.

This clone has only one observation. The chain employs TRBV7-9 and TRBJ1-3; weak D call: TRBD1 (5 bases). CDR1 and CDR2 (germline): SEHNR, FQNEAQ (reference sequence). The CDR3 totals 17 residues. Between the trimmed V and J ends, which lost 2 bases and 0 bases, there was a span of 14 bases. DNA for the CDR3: TGTGCCAGCAGCTTAATGGGGGACCCGCTCTCTGGAAACACCATATATTTT. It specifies CASSLMGDPLSGNTIYF.

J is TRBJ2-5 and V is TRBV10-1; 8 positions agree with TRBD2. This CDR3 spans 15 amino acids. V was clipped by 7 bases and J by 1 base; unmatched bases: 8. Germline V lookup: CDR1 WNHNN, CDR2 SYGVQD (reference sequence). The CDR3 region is CASNGLALFQETQYF. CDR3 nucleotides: TGCGCCAGCAATGGACTAGCTCTATTCCAAGAGACCCAGTACTTC.

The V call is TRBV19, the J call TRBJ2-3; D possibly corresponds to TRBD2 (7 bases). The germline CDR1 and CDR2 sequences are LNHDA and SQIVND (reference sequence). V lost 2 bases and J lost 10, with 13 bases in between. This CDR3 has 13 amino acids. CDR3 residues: CASSIMGGRSQYF. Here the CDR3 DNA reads TGTGCCAGTAGTATAATGGGGGGGCGGTCGCAGTATTTT.

The CDR3 region is CASSQAGGGGPYEQYF. The CDR3 DNA is TGCGCCAGCAGCCAAGCAGGGGGCGGGGGGCCCTACGAGCAGTACTTC. V usage is TRBV4-1 and J usage is TRBJ2-7, with D perhaps assigned TRBD1 or TRBD2 (8 bases each). CDR1 is MGHRA, CDR2 YSYEKL, per germline. The germline V and J ends were trimmed by 1 base and 2 bases, with 15 bases remaining between them. This CDR3 comprises 16 residues.

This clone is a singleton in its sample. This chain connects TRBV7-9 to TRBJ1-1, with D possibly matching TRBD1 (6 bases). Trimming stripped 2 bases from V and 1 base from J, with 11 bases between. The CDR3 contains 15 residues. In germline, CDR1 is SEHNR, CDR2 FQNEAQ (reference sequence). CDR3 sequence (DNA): TGTGCCAGCAGCTTAAAACGGGGGGCGAACACTGAAGCTTTCTTT. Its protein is CASSLKRGANTEAFF.

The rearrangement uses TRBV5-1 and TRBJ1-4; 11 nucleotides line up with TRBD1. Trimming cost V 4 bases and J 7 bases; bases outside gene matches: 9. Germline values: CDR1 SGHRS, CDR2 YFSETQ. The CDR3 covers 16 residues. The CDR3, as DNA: TGCGCCAGCAGCAAGAACCGGGACAGGGGGGGTGAAAAACTGTTTTTT. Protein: CASSKNRDRGGEKLFF.

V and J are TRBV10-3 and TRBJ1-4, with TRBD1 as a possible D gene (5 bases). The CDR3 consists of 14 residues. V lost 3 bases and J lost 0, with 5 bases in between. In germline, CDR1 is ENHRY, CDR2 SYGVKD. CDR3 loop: CAISDRATNEKLFF. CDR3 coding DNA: TGTGCCATCAGTGACAGGGCAACTAATGAAAAACTGTTTTTT.

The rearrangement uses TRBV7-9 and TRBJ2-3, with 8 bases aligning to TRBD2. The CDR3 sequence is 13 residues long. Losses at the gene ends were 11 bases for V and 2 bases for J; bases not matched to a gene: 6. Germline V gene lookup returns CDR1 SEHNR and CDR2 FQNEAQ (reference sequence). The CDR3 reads CAALADPTDTQYF. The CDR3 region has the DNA TGTGCCGCACTAGCGGATCCCACAGATACGCAGTATTTT.

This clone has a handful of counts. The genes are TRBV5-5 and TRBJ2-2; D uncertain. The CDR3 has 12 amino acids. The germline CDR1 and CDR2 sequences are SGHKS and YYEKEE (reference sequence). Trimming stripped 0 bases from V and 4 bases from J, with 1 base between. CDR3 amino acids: CASSLATGELFF. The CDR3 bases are TGTGCCAGCAGCTTGGCCACCGGGGAGCTGTTTTTT.

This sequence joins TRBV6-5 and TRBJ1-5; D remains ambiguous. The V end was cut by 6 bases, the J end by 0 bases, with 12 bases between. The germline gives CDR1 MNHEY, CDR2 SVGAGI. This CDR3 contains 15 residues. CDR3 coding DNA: TGTGCCAGCAGAGTCCAGGCATATAGCAATCAGCCCCAGCATTTT. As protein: CASRVQAYSNQPQHF.

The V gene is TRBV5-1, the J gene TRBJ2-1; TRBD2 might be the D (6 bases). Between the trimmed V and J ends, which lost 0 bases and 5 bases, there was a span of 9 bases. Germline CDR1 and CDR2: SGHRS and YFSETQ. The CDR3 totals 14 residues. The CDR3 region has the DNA TGCGCCAGCAGCTTGGGACTAGAAAACAATGAGCAGTTCTTC. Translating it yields CASSLGLENNEQFF. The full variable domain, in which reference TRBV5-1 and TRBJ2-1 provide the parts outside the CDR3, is KAGVTQTPRYLIKTRGQQVTLSCSPISGHRSVSWYQQTPGQGLQFLFEYFSETQRNKGNFPGRFSGRQFSNSRSEMNVSTLELGDSALYLCASSLGLENNEQFFGPGTRLTVL.

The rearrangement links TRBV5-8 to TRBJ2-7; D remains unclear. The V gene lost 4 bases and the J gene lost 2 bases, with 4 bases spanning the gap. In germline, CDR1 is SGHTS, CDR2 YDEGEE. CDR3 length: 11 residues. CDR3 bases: TGTGCCAGCAGCCGTGCCTACGAGCAGTACTTC. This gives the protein CASSRAYEQYF. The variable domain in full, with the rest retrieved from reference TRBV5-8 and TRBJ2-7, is EAGVTQSPTHLIKTRGQQATLRCSPISGHTSVYWYQQALGLGLQFLLWYDEGEERNRGNFPPRFSGRQFPNYSSELNVNALELEDSALYLCASSRAYEQYFGPGTRLTVT.

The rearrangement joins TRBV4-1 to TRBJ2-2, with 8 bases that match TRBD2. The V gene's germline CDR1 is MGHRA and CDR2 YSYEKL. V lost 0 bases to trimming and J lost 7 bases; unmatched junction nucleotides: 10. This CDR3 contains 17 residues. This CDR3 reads CASSQEIREGRGGELFF. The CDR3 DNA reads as TGCGCCAGCAGCCAAGAGATACGGGAGGGCCGGGGCGGGGAGCTGTTTTTT.

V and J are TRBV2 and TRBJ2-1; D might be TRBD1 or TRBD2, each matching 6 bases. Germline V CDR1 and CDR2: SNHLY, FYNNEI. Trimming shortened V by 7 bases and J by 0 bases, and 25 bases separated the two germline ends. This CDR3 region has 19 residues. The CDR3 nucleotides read TGTGCCAGCACTAAGGGGGGCGGGGACATTAAAAGCTCCTACAATGAGCAGTTCTTC. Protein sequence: CASTKGGGDIKSSYNEQFF. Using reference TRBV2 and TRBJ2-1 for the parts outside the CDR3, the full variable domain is EPEVTQTPSHQVTQMGQEVILRCVPISNHLYFYWYRQILGQKVEFLVSFYNNEISEKSEIFDDQFSVERPDGSNFTLKIRSTKLEDSAMYFCASTKGGGDIKSSYNEQFFGPGTRLTVL.

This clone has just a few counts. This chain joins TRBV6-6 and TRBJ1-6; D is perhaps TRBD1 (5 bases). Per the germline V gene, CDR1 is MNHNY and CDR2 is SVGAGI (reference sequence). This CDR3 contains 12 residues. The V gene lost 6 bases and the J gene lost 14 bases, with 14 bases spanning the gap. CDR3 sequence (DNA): TGTGCCAGCAGCCCCGCCGGGACGGCCCTCCACTTT. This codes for CASSPAGTALHF.

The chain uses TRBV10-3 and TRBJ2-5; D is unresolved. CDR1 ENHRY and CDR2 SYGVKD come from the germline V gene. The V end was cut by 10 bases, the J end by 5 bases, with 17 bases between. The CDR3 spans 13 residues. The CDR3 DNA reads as TGTGCCACCTCCAAGGGCTCCTTGGAGACCCAGTACTTC. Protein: CATSKGSLETQYF.

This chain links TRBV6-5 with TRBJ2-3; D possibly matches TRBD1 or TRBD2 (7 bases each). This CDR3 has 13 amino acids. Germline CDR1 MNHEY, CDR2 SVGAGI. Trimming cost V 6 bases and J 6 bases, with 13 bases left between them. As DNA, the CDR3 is TGTGCCAGCAGATTCAGGGGGGGGGATACGCAGTATTTT. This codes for CASRFRGGDTQYF.

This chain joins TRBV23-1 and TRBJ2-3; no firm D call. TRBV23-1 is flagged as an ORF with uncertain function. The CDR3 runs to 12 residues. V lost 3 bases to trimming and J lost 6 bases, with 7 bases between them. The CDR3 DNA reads TGCGCCAGCAGTCAGGGTTGGGATACGCAGTATTTT. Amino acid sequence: CASSQGWDTQYF.

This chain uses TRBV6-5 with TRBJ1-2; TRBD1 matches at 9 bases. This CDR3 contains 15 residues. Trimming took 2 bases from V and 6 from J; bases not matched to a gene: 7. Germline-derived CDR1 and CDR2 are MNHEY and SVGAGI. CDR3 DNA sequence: TGTGCCAGCAGTTACAACCGACAGGGGGGAAATGGCTACACCTTC. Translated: CASSYNRQGGNGYTF.

CDR3 nucleotides: TGTGCCACCAGCTCGGGCCGAAACAATGAGCAGTTCTTC. Protein sequence: CATSSGRNNEQFF. The V call is TRBV15, the J call TRBJ2-1; D is uncertain. Germline V gene data show CDR1 as LNHNV and CDR2 as YYDKDF (reference sequence). The CDR3 covers 13 residues. V was pared by 5 bases and J by 5 bases, with 10 bases between.

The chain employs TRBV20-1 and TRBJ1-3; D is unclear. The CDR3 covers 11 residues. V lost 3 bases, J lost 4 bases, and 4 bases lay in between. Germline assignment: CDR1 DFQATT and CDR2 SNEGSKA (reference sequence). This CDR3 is CSARGGNTIYF. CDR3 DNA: TGCAGTGCTAGGGGGGGAAACACCATATATTTT.

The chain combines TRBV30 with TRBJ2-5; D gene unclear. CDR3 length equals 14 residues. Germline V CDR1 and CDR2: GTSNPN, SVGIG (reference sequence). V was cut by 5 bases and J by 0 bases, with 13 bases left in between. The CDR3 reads CAWARNRYQETQYF. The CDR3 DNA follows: TGTGCCTGGGCTCGCAACAGATACCAAGAGACCCAGTACTTC.

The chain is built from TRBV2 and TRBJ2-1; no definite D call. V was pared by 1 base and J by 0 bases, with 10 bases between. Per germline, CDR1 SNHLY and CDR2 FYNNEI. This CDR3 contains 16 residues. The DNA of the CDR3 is TGTGCCAGCAGTGAAGAGGGCGAGAGCTCCTACAATGAGCAGTTCTTC. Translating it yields CASSEEGESSYNEQFF.

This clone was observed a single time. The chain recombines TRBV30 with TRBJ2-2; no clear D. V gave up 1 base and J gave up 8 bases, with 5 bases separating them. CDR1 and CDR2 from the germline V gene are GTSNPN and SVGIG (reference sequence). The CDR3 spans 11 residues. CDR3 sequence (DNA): TGTGCCTGGAGTGAGGCGGGGGAGCTGTTTTTT. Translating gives CAWSEAGELFF.

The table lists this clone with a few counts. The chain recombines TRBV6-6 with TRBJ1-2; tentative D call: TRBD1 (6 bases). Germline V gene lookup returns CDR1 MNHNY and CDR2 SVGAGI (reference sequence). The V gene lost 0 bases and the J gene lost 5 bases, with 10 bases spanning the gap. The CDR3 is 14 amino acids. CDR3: CASSYSNRAYGYTF. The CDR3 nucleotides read TGTGCCAGCAGTTACTCGAACAGGGCTTATGGCTACACCTTC.

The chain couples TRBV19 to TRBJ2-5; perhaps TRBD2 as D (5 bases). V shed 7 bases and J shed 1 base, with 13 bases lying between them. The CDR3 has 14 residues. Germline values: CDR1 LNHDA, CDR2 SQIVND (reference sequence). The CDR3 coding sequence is TGTGCCAGTACTAGGGCCGCGGGCCAAGAGACCCAGTACTTC. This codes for CASTRAAGQETQYF.